This is a list of T cell receptor beta chains from one sample in a study of cytomegalovirus exposure and HLA in healthy donors. Sequencing was performed with immunoSEQ multiplex PCR; in TCRdb, only in-frame clones are kept and a portion is missing. Counted here are approximately 170,000 clones, around 84% occurring once; the ten biggest clones make up 1%. Sequencing input: PBMCs. Receptors originate from a boy under 10 years old in good health and CMV-seronegative. The CDR3 runs from the conserved cysteine through the conserved F or W. The D gene is left open where the match is weak. Expanded clones are given a class, and other clones once, few, many or no size at all.

TRBJ1-5,once,.,TRBV9,CASSVGGEEGNQPQHF,TGTGCCAGCAGCGTAGGAGGGGAGGAAGGGAATCAGCCCCAGCATTTT
TRBJ2-1,.,TRBD2,TRBV6-4,CASSGDSASGSEQFF,TGTGCCAGCAGTGGGGACAGTGCTAGCGGGAGTGAGCAGTTCTTC
TRBJ1-3,few,TRBD1,TRBV6-1,CASSVLPGQGYPGNTIYF,TGTGCCAGCAGTGTACTCCCGGGACAGGGTTATCCTGGAAACACCATATATTTT
TRBJ2-6,.,.,TRBV5-6,CASSLTGSGTNVLTF,TGTGCCAGCAGCTTGACAGGGTCAGGGACCAACGTCCTGACTTTC
TRBJ2-1,once,.,TRBV6-5,CASSEDNSYNEQFF,TGTGCCAGCAGCGAAGACAACTCCTACAATGAGCAGTTCTTC
TRBJ2-1,.,TRBD2,TRBV9,CASSVATGLAGDNEQFF,TGTGCCAGCAGCGTAGCTACAGGACTAGCCGGGGACAATGAGCAGTTCTTC
TRBJ2-3,.,.,TRBV2,CASSELLARSTDTQYF,TGTGCCAGCAGTGAACTGCTAGCGCGTAGCACAGATACGCAGTATTTT
TRBJ1-5,.,TRBD1,TRBV19,CASRAQGQGLEPQHF,TGTGCCAGTAGAGCGCAGGGACAGGGGTTGGAGCCCCAGCATTTT
TRBJ1-2,.,TRBD1,TRBV5-1,CASSPTAGGQITSGGYTF,TGCGCCAGCAGCCCCACGGCGGGGGGACAGATAACTTCGGGTGGCTACACCTTC
TRBJ1-1,.,.,TRBV4-1,CASSQERIGGVTEAFF,TGCGCCAGCAGCCAAGAAAGGATCGGGGGGGTCACTGAAGCTTTCTTT
TRBJ2-3,.,TRBD2,TRBV5-1,CASSPSVGSGSTDTQYF,TGCGCCAGCAGCCCCTCCGTGGGTAGCGGGAGCACAGATACGCAGTATTTT
TRBJ2-5,.,TRBD2,TRBV29-1,CSVEDPDSGLAGQETQYF,TGCAGCGTTGAAGATCCGGATTCTGGACTAGCGGGTCAAGAGACCCAGTACTTC
TRBJ1-1,.,TRBD1,TRBV2,CASTRTGGTEAFF,TGTGCCAGCACCCGGACAGGGGGGACTGAAGCTTTCTTT
TRBJ1-2,.,TRBD1,TRBV5-1,CASSLEGDRGGGYTF,TGCGCCAGCAGCTTGGAAGGGGACAGGGGGGGCGGCTACACCTTC
TRBJ1-6,.,.,TRBV5-4,CASRADRQNSPLHF,TGTGCCAGCAGGGCCGATCGACAGAATTCACCCCTCCACTTT
TRBJ1-3,.,.,TRBV27,CASSYSQGGNTIYF,TGTGCCAGCAGTTATAGTCAGGGGGGAAACACCATATATTTT
TRBJ1-1,.,TRBD1,TRBV6-6,CASSRRGRSEAFF,TGTGCCAGCAGCCGCAGGGGGCGTTCTGAAGCTTTCTTT
TRBJ2-2,.,.,TRBV9,CASSPRGHSNTGELFF,TGTGCCAGCAGCCCTAGGGGACACTCGAACACCGGGGAGCTGTTTTTT
TRBJ2-1,.,.,TRBV6-1,CASRGSGSSYNEQFF,TGTGCCAGCAGAGGCAGCGGAAGCTCCTACAATGAGCAGTTCTTC
TRBJ2-7,few,TRBD2,TRBV4-1,CASSRELAGGMGEQYF,TGCGCCAGCAGCCGAGAACTAGCGGGAGGGATGGGCGAGCAGTACTTC
TRBJ1-6,.,TRBD1,TRBV6-5,CASSYSGQGALRVLHF,TGTGCCAGCAGTTACTCGGGACAGGGGGCCCTAAGGGTCCTCCACTTT
TRBJ2-5,.,TRBD2,TRBV6-5,CASSYNLAGKETQYF,TGTGCCAGCAGTTACAACCTAGCGGGGAAGGAGACCCAGTACTTC
TRBJ1-4,.,.,TRBV10-3,CAISETGWVTNTHNEKLFF,TGTGCCATCAGTGAGACCGGGTGGGTCACAAATACCCATAATGAAAAACTGTTTTTT
TRBJ1-5,.,.,TRBV4-1,CASSQDGTASNQPQHF,TGCGCCAGCAGCCAAGATGGTACAGCTAGCAATCAGCCCCAGCATTTT
TRBJ2-7,.,TRBD2,TRBV5-6,CASSGGDTSAYEQYF,TGTGCCAGCTCCGGGGGGGACACGTCGGCCTACGAGCAGTACTTC
TRBJ1-1,.,.,TRBV2,CASPIGTEAFF,TGTGCCAGCCCCATCGGCACTGAAGCTTTCTTT
TRBJ1-3,.,TRBD1,TRBV6-1,CASRKQGDSGNTIYF,TGTGCCAGCAGGAAACAGGGGGACTCTGGAAACACCATATATTTT
TRBJ1-1,few,TRBD1,TRBV30,CAWIRRGLGTEAFF,TGTGCCTGGATCCGCAGGGGGCTCGGCACTGAAGCTTTCTTT
TRBJ2-3,.,TRBD2,TRBV2,CASSGAGGSRDTQYF,TGTGCCAGCAGTGGAGCGGGGGGGAGCCGAGATACGCAGTATTTT
TRBJ1-2,once,TRBD1,TRBV4-1,CASSQVATGHYGYTF,TGCGCCAGCAGCCAAGTGGCGACAGGGCACTATGGCTACACCTTC
TRBJ2-1,.,TRBD2,TRBV6-1,CASSASPSGTSYNEQFF,TGTGCCAGCAGTGCGTCCCCTAGCGGGACCTCCTACAATGAGCAGTTCTTC
TRBJ2-7,once,.,TRBV2,CASSAGQKYEQYF,TGTGCCAGCAGTGCAGGACAGAAATACGAGCAGTACTTC
TRBJ2-3,.,.,TRBV19,CASKGLAFTDTQYF,TGTGCCAGTAAGGGTCTAGCGTTCACAGATACGCAGTATTTT
TRBJ2-1,.,TRBD1,TRBV5-1,CASSLAVRTGRNEQFF,TGCGCCAGCAGCTTGGCCGTGCGGACAGGTCGGAATGAGCAGTTCTTC
TRBJ2-4,.,.,TRBV28,CASNIGNIQYF,TGTGCCAGCAACATCGGGAACATTCAGTACTTC
TRBJ2-1,.,TRBD2,TRBV5-4,CASSLGGTSGASYNEQFF,TGTGCCAGCAGCTTGGGAGGGACTAGCGGGGCATCCTACAATGAGCAGTTCTTC
TRBJ2-3,.,TRBD2,TRBV4-2,CASSQDLLAGVSDTQYF,TGTGCCAGCAGCCAAGATTTACTAGCGGGGGTCTCAGATACGCAGTATTTT
TRBJ2-6,.,.,TRBV5-1,CASSLSVSGANVLTF,TGCGCCAGCAGCTTAAGCGTCTCTGGGGCTAACGTCCTGACTTTC
TRBJ2-1,.,.,TRBV5-1,CASSRTGRDEQFF,TGCGCCAGCAGCCGCACAGGCCGGGATGAGCAGTTCTTC
TRBJ2-1,.,TRBD2,TRBV19,CASSDQRGSSYNEQFF,TGTGCCAGTAGTGATCAGCGGGGTAGCTCCTACAATGAGCAGTTCTTC
TRBJ2-6,.,.,TRBV9,CASSPRLDSSGANVLTF,TGTGCCAGCAGCCCGAGGCTGGATTCCTCTGGGGCCAACGTCCTGACTTTC
TRBJ1-4,once,.,TRBV5-6,CASSQTLGPGTTNEKLFF,TGTGCCAGCAGTCAAACTCTCGGTCCAGGTACAACTAATGAAAAACTGTTTTTT
TRBJ1-5,.,.,TRBV7-2,CASSPPGWNQPQHF,TGTGCCAGCAGCCCCCCGGGATGGAATCAGCCCCAGCATTTT
TRBJ2-7,.,TRBD2,TRBV2,CASISSGNPYEQYF,TGTGCCAGCATTTCTAGCGGGAACCCCTACGAGCAGTACTTC
TRBJ1-1,.,.,TRBV7-9,CSSSRGWGDTEAFF,TGTTCCAGCAGCCGGGGTTGGGGGGACACTGAAGCTTTCTTT
TRBJ2-3,.,TRBD1,TRBV5-1,CASSWTGTAPDTQYF,TGCGCCAGCAGCTGGACTGGGACAGCCCCAGATACGCAGTATTTT
TRBJ2-7,.,.,TRBV2,CASIHKAPYEQYF,TGTGCCAGCATTCACAAAGCGCCCTACGAGCAGTACTTC
TRBJ2-1,few,TRBD2,TRBV18,CASSLLAGVYNEQFF,TGTGCCAGCTCACTGCTAGCGGGGGTCTACAATGAGCAGTTCTTC